The present TCR beta chain was sequenced within a study of cytomegalovirus exposure and HLA in healthy donors. Primers included in the PCR were 60 Vbeta and 13 Jbeta primers. Measured with immunoSEQ multiplex PCR; TCRdb has only the in-frame clones, and not every one. The repertoire includes fewer than 150,000 clones, 85% to 90% of them detected once, and roughly 6.7% sits in the top ten. This receptor was identified in a woman between 25 and 40 years old in good health and CMV-seropositive. The sample was PBMCs.

The CDR3 DNA is TGTGCCAGCAGCTTTAGCCTGAAGAACACCGGGGAGCTGTTTTTT. Protein sequence: CASSFSLKNTGELFF. The V gene is TRBV5-6, the J gene TRBJ2-2, with D uncertain. Trimming left V 2 bases short and J 1 base short, with 9 bases between. Germline lookup yields CDR1 SGHDT and CDR2 YYEEEE. The CDR3 consists of 15 residues.